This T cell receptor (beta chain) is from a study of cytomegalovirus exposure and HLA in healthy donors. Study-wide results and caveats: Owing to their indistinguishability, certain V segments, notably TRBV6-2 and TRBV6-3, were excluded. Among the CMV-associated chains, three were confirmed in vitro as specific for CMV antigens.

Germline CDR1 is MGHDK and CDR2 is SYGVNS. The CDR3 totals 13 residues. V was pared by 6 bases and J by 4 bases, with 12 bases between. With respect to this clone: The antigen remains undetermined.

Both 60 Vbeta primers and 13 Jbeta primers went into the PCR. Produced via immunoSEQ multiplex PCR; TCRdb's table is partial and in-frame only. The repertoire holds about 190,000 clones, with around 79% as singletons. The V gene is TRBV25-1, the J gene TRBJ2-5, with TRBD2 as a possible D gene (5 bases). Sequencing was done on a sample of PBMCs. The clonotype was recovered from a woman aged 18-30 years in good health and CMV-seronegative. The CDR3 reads CASSLATRETQYF. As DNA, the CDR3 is TGTGCCAGCAGCCTAGCTACTAGAGAGACCCAGTACTTC.